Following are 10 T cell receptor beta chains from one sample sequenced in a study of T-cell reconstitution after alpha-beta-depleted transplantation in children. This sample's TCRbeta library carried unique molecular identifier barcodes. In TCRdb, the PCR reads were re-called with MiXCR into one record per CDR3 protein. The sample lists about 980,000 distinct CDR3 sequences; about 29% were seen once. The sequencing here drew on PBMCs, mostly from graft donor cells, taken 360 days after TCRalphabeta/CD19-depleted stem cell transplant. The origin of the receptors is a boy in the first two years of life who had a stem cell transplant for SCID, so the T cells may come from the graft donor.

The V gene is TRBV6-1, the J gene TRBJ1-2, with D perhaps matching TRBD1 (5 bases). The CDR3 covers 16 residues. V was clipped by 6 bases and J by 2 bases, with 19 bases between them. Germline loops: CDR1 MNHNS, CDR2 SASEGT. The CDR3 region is CASSLGMDGDNYGYTF. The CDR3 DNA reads TGTGCCAGCAGCCTCGGAATGGACGGGGACAACTATGGCTACACCTTC.

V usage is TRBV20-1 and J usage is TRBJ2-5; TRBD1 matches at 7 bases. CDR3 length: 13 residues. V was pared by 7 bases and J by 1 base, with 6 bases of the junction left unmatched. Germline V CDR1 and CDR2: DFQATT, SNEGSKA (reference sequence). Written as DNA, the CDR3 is TGCAGTGGGGACAGATATCCCCAAGAGACCCAGTACTTC. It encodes CSGDRYPQETQYF.

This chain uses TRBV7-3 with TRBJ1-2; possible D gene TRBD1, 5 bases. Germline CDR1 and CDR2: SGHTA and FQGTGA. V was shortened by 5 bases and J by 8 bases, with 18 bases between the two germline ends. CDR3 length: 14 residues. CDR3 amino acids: CASSRGWGIEGYTF. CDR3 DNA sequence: TGTGCCAGCAGCCGAGGGTGGGGGATAGAAGGCTACACCTTC.

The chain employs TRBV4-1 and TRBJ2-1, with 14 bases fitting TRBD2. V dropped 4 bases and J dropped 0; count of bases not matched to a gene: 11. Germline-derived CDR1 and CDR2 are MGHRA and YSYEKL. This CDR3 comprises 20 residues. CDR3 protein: CASSRLGLAGVTSSYNEQFF. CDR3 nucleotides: TGCGCCAGCAGCCGACTGGGACTAGCGGGGGTAACGAGCTCCTACAATGAGCAGTTCTTC.

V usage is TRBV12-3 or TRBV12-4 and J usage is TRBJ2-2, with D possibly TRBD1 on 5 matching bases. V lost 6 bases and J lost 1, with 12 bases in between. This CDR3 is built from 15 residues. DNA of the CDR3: TGTGCCAGCAGCAAAGGGGTTGAGAACACCGGGGAGCTGTTTTTT. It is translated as CASSKGVENTGELFF.

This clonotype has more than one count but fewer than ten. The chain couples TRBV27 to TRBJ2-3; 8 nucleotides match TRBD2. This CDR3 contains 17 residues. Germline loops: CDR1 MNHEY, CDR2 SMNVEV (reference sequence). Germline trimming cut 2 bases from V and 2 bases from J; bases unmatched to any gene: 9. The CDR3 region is CASSLIIASGSTDTQYF. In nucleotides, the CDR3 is TGTGCCAGCAGTTTAATTATCGCTAGCGGGTCCACAGATACGCAGTATTTT.

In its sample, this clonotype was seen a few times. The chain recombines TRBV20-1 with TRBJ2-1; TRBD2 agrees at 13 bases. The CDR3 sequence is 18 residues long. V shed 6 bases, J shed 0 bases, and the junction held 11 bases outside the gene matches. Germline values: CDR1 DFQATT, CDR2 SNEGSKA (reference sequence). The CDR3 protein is CSAEPGLAGLSSYNEQFF. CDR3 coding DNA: TGCAGTGCGGAACCGGGACTAGCGGGGCTGAGCTCCTACAATGAGCAGTTCTTC.

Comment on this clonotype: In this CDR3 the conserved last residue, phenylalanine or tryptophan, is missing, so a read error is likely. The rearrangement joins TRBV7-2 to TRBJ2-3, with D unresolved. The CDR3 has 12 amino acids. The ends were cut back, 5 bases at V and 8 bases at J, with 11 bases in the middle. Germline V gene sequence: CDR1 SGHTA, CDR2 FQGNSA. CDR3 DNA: TGTGCCAGCAGCGCAAGATTCGGTACGCAGTATTTA. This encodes CASSARFGTQYL.

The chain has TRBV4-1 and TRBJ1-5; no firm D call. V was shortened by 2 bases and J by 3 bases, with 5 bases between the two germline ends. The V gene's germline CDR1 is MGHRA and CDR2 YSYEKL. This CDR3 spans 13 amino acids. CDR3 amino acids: CASSQRANQPQHF. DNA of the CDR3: TGCGCCAGCAGCCAAAGAGCCAATCAGCCCCAGCATTTT.

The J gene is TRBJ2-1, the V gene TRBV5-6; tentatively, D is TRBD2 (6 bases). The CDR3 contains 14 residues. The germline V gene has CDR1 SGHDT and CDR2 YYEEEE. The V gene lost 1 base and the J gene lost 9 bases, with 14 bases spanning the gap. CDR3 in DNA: TGTGCCAGCAGCTTGACTAGCAGGTGGGGTGAGCAGTTCTTC. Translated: CASSLTSRWGEQFF.